This entry describes one TCR beta chain. Study processing details: Using reference gene primer amplification, nucleated cell counts were estimated. Repertoires were generated with immunoSEQ multiplex PCR, while TCRdb's copy carries only in-frame clones and drops some. V and J calls plus clone size are reproduced from that table; the DNA served to infer D and trimming. The sample carries fewer than 200,000 clones, about 92% recorded once. The sample originates from a study of blood T cell repertoires in COVID-19. Study context: Acute and convalescent COVID-19 specimens originated in the United States, Italy and Spain. In each case, the material was cDNA or gDNA derived from T cells, B-cell-depleted T cells, or PBMCs.

Germline V CDR1 and CDR2: LGHDT, YNNKEL (reference sequence). V was shortened by 1 base and J by 2 bases, with 9 bases between the two germline ends. The CDR3 is 15 amino acids. This sequence originates from a man aged 25-45 years with COVID-19, enrolled during active disease. The sequenced material came from peripheral blood. The chain joins TRBV3-1 (or the pseudogene TRBV3-2) to TRBJ1-5; tentatively, D is TRBD1 (5 bases). The CDR3 reads CASSQGGVGNQPQHF. The CDR3 DNA sequence: TGTGCCAGCAGCCAAGGGGGGGTGGGCAATCAGCCCCAGCATTTT.